This TCR beta chain is from a study of long-term antiretroviral therapy in people with HIV. The study, taken as a whole, reports: On ART adherence, viral resistance or therapy changes, no data were available. Regardless of time point, clones expanded before ART dominated the repertoire.

Version v3.0 of the immunoSEQ assay ran at survey level. Libraries were prepared by immunoSEQ multiplex PCR; TCRdb keeps only in-frame clonotypes and omits some of them. The table lists 25,000 to 30,000 clones, approximately 90% of them singletons. Each sample contained 1-10 million cryopreserved PBMC, thawed before DNA extraction. Comments on this clone: Its antigen remains unknown.

Germline V gives CDR1 MDHEN, CDR2 SYDVKM. Trimming cost V 7 bases and J 4 bases, with 19 bases left between them. The CDR3 totals 15 residues. The receptor comes from a woman aged 18-35 years with HIV. The sequences come from unsorted PBMCs, collected 0.5 years after starting antiretroviral therapy. V usage is TRBV28 and J usage is TRBJ1-1, with D unclear. The CDR3 DNA sequence: TGTGCCAGCATCACTAACAGCCTCTCCGGCACTGAAGCTTTCTTT. This codes for CASITNSLSGTEAFF.